Sequencing of this T cell receptor beta chain was carried out in a study of T cells expressing NK-cell markers. Study-wide context: HCMV seropositivity marked most of the eight sequenced donors; one was seronegative.

TCRdb re-called the 5' RACE reads; one entry per CDR3 protein, DNA not given. This table lists 150,000 to 170,000 distinct CDR3 sequences. CDR3 length: 15 amino acids. The germline gives CDR1 GTSNPN, CDR2 SVGIG (reference sequence). Overall study findings and caveats: In a group of several donors, dominant NKG2C+ clonotypes represented about 1.0-7.5% of CD8+ T cells. The same clonotypes also predominated in the CD3+CD56-NKG2C+ fraction of a handful of donors. What remained unclear was the HCMV specificity of expanded NKG2C+ T cell clones.

Points on this clonotype: The antigen is undetermined.

V gene TRBV30 combines with J gene TRBJ2-5; as DNA is missing, the TRBD1 call by TCRdb cannot be tested. The sample taken for sequencing was blood T cells: a sorted CD56 or NKG2C T cell subset, CD4+ or CD8+ T cells, or bulk PBMC T cells (not recorded which). This TCR came from a woman aged 45 to 65 in good health. CDR3 residues: CAWGPGTGGEETQYF.